Listed here are 14 T cell receptor beta chains from one sample, sequenced in a study of blood T cell repertoires in COVID-19. Clones were read by immunoSEQ multiplex PCR, and TCRdb kept only the in-frame ones, dropping some. Found here are about 150,000 clones, around 83% of them singletons; the top ten hold about 31%. The sample taken for sequencing was peripheral blood. The receptor set was obtained from a woman aged 60-75 years with acute or convalescent COVID-19.

V usage is TRBV19 and J usage is TRBJ1-1, with 8 bases fitting TRBD1. V lost 3 bases to trimming and J lost 5 bases; unmatched junction nucleotides: 5. Looked up from germline, CDR1 is LNHDA and CDR2 is SQIVND (reference sequence). This CDR3 contains 14 residues. CDR3 in amino acids: CASSIQGAMTEAFF. CDR3 DNA: TGTGCCAGTAGTATCCAGGGGGCGATGACTGAAGCTTTCTTT.

This clone has a single count. This sequence joins TRBV6-5 and TRBJ2-3; 8 bases are a match to TRBD2. The CDR3 length is 14 residues. Germline V CDR1 and CDR2: MNHEY, SVGAGI. Unmatched junction bases numbered 4, after V lost 6 bases and J lost 2 bases. The CDR3 DNA is TGTGCCAGCAGCAAAGCGGGAGTCACAGATACGCAGTATTTT. Translated, it gives CASSKAGVTDTQYF.

This clone has a count of ten or more. The CDR3 DNA reads TGTGCCAGCAGCTCCGGGACAGGGATTTACAATGAGCAGTTCTTC. Its translation is CASSSGTGIYNEQFF. This chain joins TRBV7-9 and TRBJ2-1; TRBD1 matches at 9 bases. The CDR3 runs 15 residues. V dropped 4 bases and J dropped 4; count of bases not matched to a gene: 5. In germline, CDR1 is SEHNR, CDR2 FQNEAQ (reference sequence).

The chain has TRBV7-9 and TRBJ1-2; 7 bases fit TRBD1. Germline loops: CDR1 SEHNR, CDR2 FQNEAQ (reference sequence). Germline trimming cut 3 bases from V and 4 bases from J; bases unmatched to any gene: 2. CDR3 length equals 13 residues. The CDR3 sequence: CASSLGQFYGYTF. The CDR3, as DNA: TGTGCCAGCAGCTTGGGACAGTTCTATGGCTACACCTTC.

This clone was found once. V gene TRBV29-1 combines with J gene TRBJ2-7; 10 bases line up with TRBD1. From germline, CDR1 is SQVTM and CDR2 ANQGSEA. The CDR3 is made up of 13 amino acids. Trimming cost V 7 bases and J 4 bases; bases outside gene matches: 7. The CDR3 DNA sequence: TGCAGCGCCCAGGGGACAGGGGCATACGAGCAGTACTTC. Translation gives CSAQGTGAYEQYF.

About this clone: One junction end does not reproduce the germline sequence, and a read error may be involved. Different DNA sequences within this sample yield the same CDR3. The V and J genes are TRBV6-5 and TRBJ1-1; 8 bases are a match to TRBD1. Germline V gene data show CDR1 as MNHEY and CDR2 as SVGAGI. This CDR3 is built from 16 residues. CDR3 nucleotides: TGTGCCAGTAGTTACTCACGCACAGGGGGTGACGCTGAAGCTTTCTTT. Encoded protein: CASSYSRTGGDAEAFF.

The V call is TRBV4-2, the J call TRBJ2-7; D may be TRBD1 (8 bases). The CDR3 runs to 16 residues. Germline V lookup: CDR1 LGHNA, CDR2 YNFKEQ. Trimming took 8 bases from V and 4 from J, leaving 24 bases between them. This chain's CDR3 is CASSPGGGTGPYEQYF. In nucleotides, the CDR3 is TGTGCCAGCTCCCCGGGGGGTGGGACAGGCCCTTACGAGCAGTACTTC.

The chain carries TRBV7-9 and TRBJ2-3; tentative D call: TRBD1 (8 bases). Germline values: CDR1 SEHNR, CDR2 FQNEAQ (reference sequence). The CDR3 runs 15 residues. V was clipped by 5 bases and J by 3 bases, with 15 bases between them. The CDR3 here is CASSGGQGGTDTQYF. The CDR3 region has the DNA TGTGCCAGCAGCGGCGGACAGGGAGGGACAGATACGCAGTATTTT.

CDR3 nucleotides: TGTGCCAGCAGCCCCCGACTAGCGGGGGCCAACTACAATGAGCAGTTCTTC. It codes for CASSPRLAGANYNEQFF. The chain carries TRBV3-1 (or the pseudogene TRBV3-2) and TRBJ2-1, with 12 bases fitting TRBD2. Germline V CDR1 and CDR2: LGHDT, YNNKEL (reference sequence). The CDR3 spans 17 residues. The V and J ends lost 4 bases and 3 bases, in that order; junction bases with no gene match: 7.

The chain is built from TRBV27 and TRBJ1-1; D ambiguous. The V gene lost 0 bases and the J gene lost 3 bases, with 5 bases spanning the gap. This CDR3 is built from 13 residues. The V gene's germline CDR1 is MNHEY and CDR2 SMNVEV (reference sequence). This CDR3 reads CASSLSRYTEAFF. CDR3 bases: TGTGCCAGCAGTTTATCGAGATACACTGAAGCTTTCTTT.

The chain is built from TRBV7-3 and TRBJ2-2; perhaps TRBD2 as D (6 bases). Trimming stripped 5 bases from V and 1 base from J, with 11 bases between. CDR3 length: 15 residues. Germline V gene lookup returns CDR1 SGHTA and CDR2 FQGTGA. The CDR3 sequence: CASSRRDGNTGELFF. The CDR3 DNA reads TGTGCCAGCAGCCGGAGGGACGGGAACACCGGGGAGCTGTTTTTT.

The rearrangement links TRBV7-2 to TRBJ1-2; 7 positions agree with TRBD1. Losses at the gene ends were 5 bases for V and 5 bases for J; bases not matched to a gene: 5. The CDR3 loop spans 13 amino acids. The germline V gene has CDR1 SGHTA and CDR2 FQGNSA. CDR3: CASSQDRNYGYTF. DNA of the CDR3: TGTGCCAGCAGCCAGGACAGGAATTATGGCTACACCTTC. The complete variable domain, with remaining parts taken from reference TRBV7-2 and TRBJ1-2, reads GAGVSQSPSNKVTEKGKDVELRCDPISGHTALYWYRQSLGQGLEFLIYFQGNSAPDKSGLPSDRFSAERTGGSVSTLTIQRTQQEDSAVYLCASSQDRNYGYTFGSGTRLTVV.

This chain connects TRBV12-5 to TRBJ1-4; 10 bases are a match to TRBD1. Per the germline V gene, CDR1 is LGHNT and CDR2 is FRNRAP. The CDR3 runs 16 residues. V dropped 2 bases and J dropped 11; count of bases not matched to a gene: 11. CDR3 loop: CASGLPPGQGRRKLFF. The CDR3 coding sequence is TGTGCTAGTGGTTTGCCCCCGGGACAGGGGAGGAGGAAACTGTTTTTT.

This chain connects TRBV28 to TRBJ1-1, with D possibly TRBD1 on 6 matching bases. Germline V gives CDR1 MDHEN, CDR2 SYDVKM. The CDR3 spans 14 residues. V lost 5 bases and J 11 bases, leaving 21 bases between the germline ends. The CDR3 sequence is CASSQPRTVPRAFF. The CDR3 nucleotides read TGTGCCAGCAGTCAACCCCGGACAGTCCCCAGGGCTTTCTTT.